This T cell receptor beta chain was observed in a study of blood T cell repertoires in COVID-19 (dated by TCRdb to 2018 to 2020). Looking at the study overall: The collaborator samples originated in the United States, Italy and Spain and spanned the acute and convalescent phases of COVID-19. The prospective study material was composed of cDNA or gDNA derived from T cells, B-cell-depleted T cells, or PBMCs. Deeply sampled blood TCRbeta repertoires from subjects exposed to, actively infected with, or recovered from COVID-19 were included in the dataset. The repertoires were released in a freely available public database intended as a resource for research on the immune response to SARS-CoV-2. The samples were drawn from the first 160 participants of the ongoing ImmuneRACE study and from more than 1,000 subjects provided by 6 global collaborators. Sample metadata almost always included a de-identified subject ID, COVID-19 status, age in years and sex. Where HLA class I and class II types were available, the types were taken from metadata supplied by the sample provider, not from assay-based typing. What the authors observed across the whole study: How much clinical and demographic metadata was included differed by source and by participant, and the metadata was provided uncurated.

A word on this clone: No cognate antigen has been identified for it. No qualities accompany the bases; no much larger clone lies one base away.

Germline trimming: 4 bases from V, 1 base from J; junction bases outside gene matches: 9. Counted from cysteine to phenylalanine, this CDR3 has 17 amino acids. The DNA shown is the 51-base CDR3, in frame from base 1. The germline V gene (reference sequence) gives CDR1 as SGHNT and CDR2 as YYREEE. The collaborating institutions used their own protocols to collect whole blood in K2EDTA tubes. For TCRbeta analysis, collaborators shipped samples as frozen whole blood, isolated PBMCs, or DNA extracted from either of those sample types. TCRbeta CDR3 regions were amplified from genomic DNA by means of the immunoSEQ Assay, a bias-controlled multiplex PCR. In the authors' own workflow: Nucleated cell counts per sample were estimated from amplification of reference gene primers within the assay. Sequence reads were collapsed and filtered to measure the absolute abundance of every unique TCRbeta CDR3 rearrangement. For each sample, productive Simpson clonality was calculated by taking the square root of Simpson's diversity index across productive rearrangements. The source is immuneACCESS, and TCRdb retained only in-frame sequences with V and J called. Part of the clones is not carried over; for the studies checked, unresolved V genes explain less than half of this, and the remainder is unexplained. Clonal size and the V and J genes are those of that table, whereas D and trimming came from the DNA. Present in this sample are about 91,000 clones, 85% to 90% of which were seen just once. Jointly, the top ten make up 4.5% to 6% of the sample.

Recombination connected TRBV5-4 to TRBJ2-3, and 10 bases in between align with TRBD2. This TCR was sampled from a woman of 80 years or more with active COVID-19. Sequenced material: peripheral blood. The bases are TGTGCCAGCAGCCGACCAGCGGGAGGGCCGGGCACAGATACGCAGTATTTT. It specifies CASSRPAGGPGTDTQYF.